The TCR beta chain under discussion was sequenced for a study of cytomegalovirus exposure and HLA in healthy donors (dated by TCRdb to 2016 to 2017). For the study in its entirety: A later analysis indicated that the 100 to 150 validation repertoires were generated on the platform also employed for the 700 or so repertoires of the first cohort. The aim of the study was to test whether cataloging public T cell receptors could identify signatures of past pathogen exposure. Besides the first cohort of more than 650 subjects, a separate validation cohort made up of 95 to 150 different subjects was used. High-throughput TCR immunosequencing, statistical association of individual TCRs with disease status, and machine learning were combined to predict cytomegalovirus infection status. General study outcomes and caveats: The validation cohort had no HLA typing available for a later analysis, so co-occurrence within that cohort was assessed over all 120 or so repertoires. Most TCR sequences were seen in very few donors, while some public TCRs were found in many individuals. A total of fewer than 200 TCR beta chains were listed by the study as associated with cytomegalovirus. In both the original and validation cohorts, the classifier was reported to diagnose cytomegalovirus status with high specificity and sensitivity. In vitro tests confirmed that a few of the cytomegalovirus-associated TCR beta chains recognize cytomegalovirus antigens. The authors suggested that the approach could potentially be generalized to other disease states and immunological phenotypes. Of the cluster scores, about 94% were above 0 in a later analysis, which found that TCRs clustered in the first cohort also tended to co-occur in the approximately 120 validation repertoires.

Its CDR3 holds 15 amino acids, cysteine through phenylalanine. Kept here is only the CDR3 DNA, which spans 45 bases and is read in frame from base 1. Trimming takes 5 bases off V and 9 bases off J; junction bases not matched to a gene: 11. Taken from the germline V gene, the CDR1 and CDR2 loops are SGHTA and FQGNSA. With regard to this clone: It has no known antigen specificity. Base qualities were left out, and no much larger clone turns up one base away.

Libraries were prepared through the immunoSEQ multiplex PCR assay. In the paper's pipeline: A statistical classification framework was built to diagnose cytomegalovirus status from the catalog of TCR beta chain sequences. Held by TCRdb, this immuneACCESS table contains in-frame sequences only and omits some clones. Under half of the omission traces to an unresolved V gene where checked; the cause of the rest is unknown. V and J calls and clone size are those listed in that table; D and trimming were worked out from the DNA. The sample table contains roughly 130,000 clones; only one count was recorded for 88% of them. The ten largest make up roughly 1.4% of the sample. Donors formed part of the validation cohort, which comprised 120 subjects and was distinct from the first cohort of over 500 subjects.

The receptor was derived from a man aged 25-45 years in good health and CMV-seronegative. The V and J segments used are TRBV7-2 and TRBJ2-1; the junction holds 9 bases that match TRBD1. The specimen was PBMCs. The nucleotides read TGTGCCAGCAGCAAACGAGGGACAGGGTACGTTGAGCAGTTCTTC. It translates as CASSKRGTGYVEQFF.